Presented here are 21 T cell receptor beta chains from one specimen sequenced in a study of memory CD4+ T cells and cytomegalovirus serostatus. Single viable CD3+CD4+CD8-CD45RO+ cells were sorted as the memory CD4+ T cells. Using immunoSEQ multiplex PCR, the repertoire was profiled, and TCRdb retains in-frame clones only, with some absent. The sample has 70,000 to 90,000 clones; 78% are singletons. Material: memory CD4+ T cells from blood. The receptors were sampled from an adult in good health and CMV-seropositive.

This clone showed up just once. The chain couples TRBV5-5 to TRBJ2-1, with 8 positions matching TRBD1. The length of the CDR3 is 15 residues. Looked up from germline, CDR1 is SGHKS and CDR2 is YYEKEE (reference sequence). The V gene end was trimmed by 5 bases and the J gene end by 2 bases; junction bases not matched to a gene: 6. DNA of the CDR3: TGTGCCAGCAGTCTGACAGGGGCCACCTACAATGAGCAGTTCTTC. The encoded protein is CASSLTGATYNEQFF.

This clone was recorded only once. This rearrangement joins TRBV6-6 to TRBJ2-7, with D uncertain. V was pared by 2 bases and J by 4 bases, with 6 bases between. This CDR3 has 12 amino acids. Germline loops: CDR1 MNHNY, CDR2 SVGAGI (reference sequence). The DNA for the CDR3 is TGTGCCAGCAGTTACCCCCTTTACGAGCAGTACTTC. Its protein is CASSYPLYEQYF.

This clone was seen once. The chain has TRBV7-2 and TRBJ1-3, with D uncertain. V lost 2 bases, J lost 0 bases, and 14 bases lay in between. Germline V gives CDR1 SGHTA, CDR2 FQGNSA. The CDR3 contains 17 residues. In DNA form, the CDR3 reads TGTGCCAGCAGCTTAAGGCCCGGGAGTCGCTCTGGAAACACCATATATTTT. As protein: CASSLRPGSRSGNTIYF.

The chain uses TRBV28 and TRBJ1-1; 8 positions match TRBD1. This CDR3 comprises 17 residues. Per germline, CDR1 MDHEN and CDR2 SYDVKM. V was clipped by 5 bases and J by 1 base; unmatched bases: 12. CDR3: CASSPLTGAGKNTEAFF. CDR3 DNA: TGTGCCAGCAGTCCACTGACAGGGGCCGGGAAGAACACTGAAGCTTTCTTT.

The rearrangement joins TRBV30 to TRBJ1-1; D possibly corresponds to TRBD1 (5 bases). This CDR3 comprises 15 residues. Germline CDR1 GTSNPN, CDR2 SVGIG (reference sequence). Trimming left V 6 bases short and J 2 bases short, with 19 bases between. Here the CDR3 DNA reads TGTGCCTGCCCACCCGAATCCGGGGGAAACACTGAAGCTTTCTTT. This gives the protein CACPPESGGNTEAFF.

J is TRBJ2-1 and V is TRBV9; possible D gene TRBD2, 7 bases. This CDR3 has 14 residues. CDR1 is SGDLS and CDR2 is YYNGEE in the germline V gene. Trimming took off 0 bases at V and 9 bases at J, with 13 bases between the two ends. The CDR3 nucleotides are TGTGCCAGCAGCGTAGACGGGGGGCTTGGTGAGCAGTTCTTC. Amino acid sequence: CASSVDGGLGEQFF.

The chain couples TRBV5-1 to TRBJ2-1; D may be TRBD1 (6 bases). Trimming removed 3 bases from V and 8 bases from J, with 18 bases in between. Looked up from germline, CDR1 is SGHRS and CDR2 is YFSETQ. CDR3 length: 15 residues. DNA for the CDR3: TGCGCCAGCAGCTCTTTCCAGGGGAAAAGGGATGAGCAGTTCTTC. Amino acid sequence: CASSSFQGKRDEQFF.

The V and J genes are TRBV7-9 and TRBJ2-5, with TRBD2 identical over 12 bases. The V gene's germline CDR1 is SEHNR and CDR2 FQNEAQ (reference sequence). This CDR3 spans 16 amino acids. Germline trimming cut 5 bases from V and 2 bases from J; bases unmatched to any gene: 6. The CDR3 DNA is TGTGCCAGCAGCCCGCGGACTAGCGGGGTGCAAGAGACCCAGTACTTC. As protein: CASSPRTSGVQETQYF.

This rearrangement joins TRBV28 to TRBJ2-1, with 14 positions matching TRBD2. Per the germline V gene, CDR1 is MDHEN and CDR2 is SYDVKM. V lost 2 bases, J lost 4 bases, and 4 bases stayed unmatched. The CDR3 runs 17 residues. The CDR3 region has the DNA TGTGCCAGCAGTTTAAGAGGACTAGCGGGGGGTTACAATGAGCAGTTCTTC. This sequence encodes CASSLRGLAGGYNEQFF.

This CDR3 reads CSVERGNTIYF. The CDR3 coding sequence is TGCAGCGTTGAAAGAGGAAACACCATATATTTT. This chain uses TRBV29-1 with TRBJ1-3, with D unresolved. Germline loops: CDR1 SQVTM, CDR2 ANQGSEA. The CDR3 extends over 11 amino acids. V gave up 2 bases and J gave up 4 bases, with 3 bases separating them. Based on the CDR3 plus reference TRBV29-1 and TRBJ1-3, the full variable domain is SAVISQKPSRDICQRGTSLTIQCQVDSQVTMMFWYRQQPGQSLTLIATANQGSEATYESGFVIDKFPISRPNLTFSTLTVSNMSPEDSSIYLCSVERGNTIYFGEGSWLTVV.

The chain links TRBV5-5 to TRBJ1-5; D call uncertain. Trimming left V 5 bases short and J 1 base short, with 13 bases between. The CDR3 is made up of 15 amino acids. Germline assignment: CDR1 SGHKS and CDR2 YYEKEE (reference sequence). CDR3 region: CASRSRPDSNQPQHF. The CDR3 DNA is TGTGCCAGCAGGTCGAGACCCGACAGCAATCAGCCCCAGCATTTT. The full variable domain, completed using reference TRBV5-5 and TRBJ1-5, is DAGVTQSPTHLIKTRGQQVTLRCSPISGHKSVSWYQQVLGQGPQFIFQYYEKEERGRGNFPDRFSARQFPNYSSELNVNALLLGDSALYLCASRSRPDSNQPQHFGDGTRLSIL.

The J gene is TRBJ2-3, the V gene TRBV9; no reliable D call. V gave up 3 bases and J gave up 1 base, with 3 bases separating them. There are 12 residues in the CDR3. The germline V gene has CDR1 SGDLS and CDR2 YYNGEE. The CDR3 region is CASSARTDTQYF. The CDR3 region has the DNA TGTGCCAGCAGCGCTCGCACAGATACGCAGTATTTT.

This clone was seen only once. The chain joins TRBV5-1 to TRBJ1-2, with D possibly matching TRBD1 (5 bases). The ends were cut back, 0 bases at V and 5 bases at J, with 14 bases in the middle. The CDR3 runs 15 residues. Germline V gives CDR1 SGHRS, CDR2 YFSETQ. CDR3 protein: CASSLAGQTGYGYTF. The CDR3 DNA reads TGCGCCAGCAGCTTGGCAGGACAAACGGGTTATGGCTACACCTTC.

This rearrangement joins TRBV27 to TRBJ2-2; TRBD2 might be the D (6 bases). CDR1 is MNHEY and CDR2 is SMNVEV in the germline V gene (reference sequence). This CDR3 has 16 residues. The germline V and J ends were trimmed by 2 bases and 2 bases, with 12 bases remaining between them. CDR3 sequence: CASSLVGGPNTGELFF. In nucleotides, the CDR3 is TGTGCCAGCAGTTTAGTTGGAGGGCCCAACACCGGGGAGCTGTTTTTT.

The chain recombines TRBV28 with TRBJ1-1; D might be TRBD1 (5 bases). Trimming removed 11 bases from V and 4 bases from J, with 17 bases in between. CDR1 and CDR2 (germline): MDHEN, SYDVKM. The CDR3 is made up of 13 amino acids. The CDR3 loop is CAGSGDLTTEAFF. DNA for the CDR3: TGTGCCGGCTCGGGGGACCTGACCACTGAAGCTTTCTTT.

This chain links TRBV4-1 with TRBJ1-1; D is unresolved. The CDR3 is 14 residues long. V gave up 4 bases and J gave up 4 bases, with 13 bases separating them. Germline CDR1 is MGHRA and CDR2 is YSYEKL. This CDR3 is CASSPVGVVTEAFF. Here the CDR3 DNA reads TGCGCCAGCAGCCCTGTCGGGGTTGTCACTGAAGCTTTCTTT.

The rearrangement links TRBV6-5 to TRBJ2-7; D gene ambiguous. Trimming shortened V by 0 bases and J by 0 bases, and 6 bases separated the two germline ends. The CDR3 is 14 residues long. CDR1 and CDR2 (germline): MNHEY, SVGAGI. The CDR3 region is CASSYSRLSYEQYV. CDR3 coding DNA: TGTGCCAGCAGTTACTCTAGGCTCTCCTACGAGCAGTACGTC.

The chain carries TRBV2 and TRBJ1-2, with D maybe TRBD1 (5 bases). The V end was cut by 6 bases, the J end by 2 bases, with 16 bases between. This CDR3 contains 15 residues. Germline V lookup: CDR1 SNHLY, CDR2 FYNNEI. Here the CDR3 reads CASRAGQGRNYGYTF. CDR3 nucleotide sequence: TGTGCCAGCAGGGCCGGGCAGGGAAGGAACTATGGCTACACCTTC.

CDR3 nucleotides: TGTGCCAGTAGGGGTGGGCAGAGGGGACTAGCAAAAAACATCACCTACGAGCAGTACGTC. It yields the protein CASRGGQRGLAKNITYEQYV. The chain uses TRBV19 and TRBJ2-7; the match to TRBD2 covers 9 bases. This CDR3 comprises 20 residues. V lost 6 bases and J lost 2; bases outside the gene matches: 23. Germline CDR1 and CDR2: LNHDA and SQIVND (reference sequence).

This clone was seen just once. The V gene is TRBV4-1, the J gene TRBJ1-4; D is undetermined. With 1 base removed from V and 8 bases from J, the gap between germline ends came to 5 bases. CDR3 length: 12 amino acids. Per germline, CDR1 MGHRA and CDR2 YSYEKL. The CDR3 region has the DNA TGCGCCAGCAGCCAAGGGACCGAAAAACTGTTTTTT. Its protein product is CASSQGTEKLFF.

The table lists this clone with a few counts. V and J are TRBV7-9 and TRBJ2-7; 8 bases fit TRBD2. This CDR3 region has 18 residues. The V gene end was trimmed by 2 bases and the J gene end by 5 bases; junction bases not matched to a gene: 17. Per germline, CDR1 SEHNR and CDR2 FQNEAQ (reference sequence). Here the CDR3 reads CASSLPFRVAGLRDEQYF. The DNA of the CDR3 is TGTGCCAGCAGCTTACCCTTCCGAGTAGCGGGGCTCCGGGACGAGCAGTACTTC.